This TCR beta chain emerged from a study of cytomegalovirus exposure and HLA in healthy donors. Overall study: The same platform was used for the roughly 130 validation repertoires and the roughly 720 first-cohort repertoires, a later analysis reported.

Profiled with immunoSEQ multiplex PCR; TCRdb holds only in-frame clones, not every one. The sample consists of around 120,000 clones, 88% of them appearing once. General observations from the study: Some public TCRs appeared in many individuals, while most sequences were rare. In vitro work confirmed that a few CMV-associated chains recognize CMV antigens. Cytomegalovirus association was assigned to 150 to 200 TCR beta chains.

Points on this clone: Its antigen is not identified.

Per the germline V gene, CDR1 is SEHNR and CDR2 is FQNEAQ (reference sequence). This CDR3 has 16 amino acids. With 4 bases clipped from V and 1 base from J, the junction kept 7 bases outside the gene matches. The origin of this receptor is a man aged 18 to 35 in good health and CMV-seronegative. The sequencing sample was made of PBMCs. This sequence joins TRBV7-9 and TRBJ2-5; 9 bases fit TRBD1. The CDR3 DNA reads as TGTGCCAGCAGCTCAAGCTCGACAGGGGGCCAAGAGACCCAGTACTTC. Its protein product is CASSSSSTGGQETQYF.